These 7 T cell receptor beta chains were all obtained from the same sample, sequenced in a study of breast tumors, draining lymph nodes, adjacent tissues (TCRdb year 2016). Libraries were constructed by multiplex PCR. The sequencer listed for this sample is Illumina HiSeq 2000. TCRdb applied fastp at Q25 and MiXCR to the public reads, then kept only in-frame beta chains. Duplicate CDR3 protein sequences are folded into a single record with the most common DNA and genes. The table for this sample lists around 130,000 distinct CDR3 sequences; less than 25% of them were counted only once. The ten largest make up 2.2% of the sample. The lymph node samples were taken from the axillary draining lymph nodes of breast cancer patients. The sample comprised axillary lymph node tissue. The receptors originated from a female donor with breast cancer. Some clones in this sample may be carry-over from other donors' samples.

This clonotype has ten or more counts. This chain connects TRBV5-1 to TRBJ1-3; the match to TRBD1 covers 11 bases. The CDR3 has 15 amino acids. The germline V gene encodes CDR1 SGHRS and CDR2 YFSETQ. The V and J ends lost 3 bases and 4 bases, in that order; junction bases with no gene match: 3. CDR3 protein: CASSSGQGVGNTIYF. The CDR3 region has the DNA TGCGCCAGCAGCTCGGGACAGGGGGTCGGAAACACCATATATTTT. The full variable domain, with the rest looked up from reference TRBV5-1 and TRBJ1-3, is KAGVTQTPRYLIKTRGQQVTLSCSPISGHRSVSWYQQTPGQGLQFLFEYFSETQRNKGNFPGRFSGRQFSNSRSEMNVSTLELGDSALYLCASSSGQGVGNTIYFGEGSWLTVV.

This clonotype was seen repeatedly, ten times or more. The V call is TRBV20-1, the J call TRBJ2-7, with 7 bases lining up with TRBD2. The ends lost 6 bases at V and 0 bases at J; junction bases unmatched: 11. CDR3 size: 15 residues. CDR1 is DFQATT, CDR2 SNEGSKA, per germline (reference sequence). The CDR3 reads CSARIPGLPSYEQYF. The CDR3 DNA reads as TGCAGTGCCAGGATACCGGGACTACCCTCCTACGAGCAGTACTTC.

This clonotype was recorded at least ten times. The V call is TRBV20-1, the J call TRBJ2-7; 10 positions match TRBD2. CDR1 is DFQATT, CDR2 SNEGSKA, per germline (reference sequence). The CDR3 is made up of 13 amino acids. V trimming: 2 bases; J trimming: 6 bases; junction bases outside the gene matches: 4. The CDR3 DNA reads TGCAGTGCTAGACTAGCGGGAGTTCCCGAGCAGTACTTC. Translated, it gives CSARLAGVPEQYF.

This clonotype was seen at least ten times. V usage is TRBV18 and J usage is TRBJ1-2, with 7 bases fitting TRBD1. The germline gives CDR1 KGHSH, CDR2 LQKENI. The CDR3 length is 12 residues. Trimming took 4 bases from V and 8 from J; bases not matched to a gene: 4. CDR3 sequence reads: CASSRQGVGYTF. The DNA of the CDR3 is TGTGCCAGCTCACGTCAGGGGGTCGGCTACACCTTC.

This clonotype came up many times. V gene TRBV9 combines with J gene TRBJ2-2; D unclear. In germline, CDR1 is SGDLS, CDR2 YYNGEE. Trimming removed 0 bases at V and 5 bases at J, with 8 bases between. The CDR3 loop spans 14 amino acids. CDR3 nucleotide sequence: TGTGCCAGCAGCGTAGACCCCGGGACCGGGGAGCTGTTTTTT. As protein: CASSVDPGTGELFF.

The chain has TRBV18 and TRBJ2-5; 9 nucleotides line up with TRBD1. CDR3 length equals 15 residues. Germline trimming cut 3 bases from V and 4 bases from J; bases unmatched to any gene: 6. Germline V gene sequence: CDR1 KGHSH, CDR2 LQKENI. Here the CDR3 reads CASSPQGTGLETQYF. DNA for the CDR3: TGTGCCAGCTCACCTCAGGGGACAGGGCTAGAGACCCAGTACTTC. The variable domain in full, completed from reference TRBV18 and TRBJ2-5, reads NAGVMQNPRHLVRRRGQEARLRCSPMKGHSHVYWYRQLPEEGLKFMVYLQKENIIDESGMPKERFSAEFPKEGPSILRIQQVVRGDSAAYFCASSPQGTGLETQYFGPGTRLLVL.

A few counts support this clonotype. The gene calls are TRBV28 and TRBJ1-6, with no clear D. CDR1 is MDHEN and CDR2 is SYDVKM in the germline V gene. The V and J ends lost 5 bases and 6 bases respectively, with 17 bases between them. CDR3 length: 16 amino acids. CDR3: CASSLPSGTGNSPLHF. CDR3 nucleotide sequence: TGTGCCAGCAGTCTTCCCTCGGGAACGGGTAATTCACCCCTCCACTTT.